Listed below are T cell receptor beta chains from one sample, sequenced in a study of OX40 agonist ivuxolimab in advanced cancers. TCRdb's table, derived via immunoSEQ multiplex PCR, lists solely in-frame clones and lacks some. In the table there are about 40,000 clones, 92% of which are singletons. Sequenced material: CD4+ or CD8+ T cells sorted from blood, taken in a trial of the OX40 agonist ivuxolimab. Receptor source: an adult with an advanced solid tumor such as melanoma, head and neck, liver or kidney cancer. The CDR3 runs from the conserved cysteine through the conserved F or W. The D gene is left open where the match is weak. Only some rows state a clone size, as once, few, many or a class for expanded clones.

d_gene: .
len: 16
j_gene: TRBJ2-2
abundance: .
v_gene: TRBV4-1
CDR3nt: TGCGCCAGCAGCCAAGTGTCCGGGACAAACACCGGGGAGCTGTTTTTT
CDR3aa: CASSQVSGTNTGELFF

d_gene: .
len: 14
j_gene: TRBJ1-2
abundance: .
v_gene: TRBV7-9
CDR3nt: TGTGCCAGCAGCTTAACCCAAGGGGGGTATGGCTACACCTTC
CDR3aa: CASSLTQGGYGYTF

d_gene: .
len: 11
j_gene: TRBJ1-3
abundance: .
v_gene: TRBV11-2
CDR3nt: TGTGCCAGCAGCCTTGGAAACACCATATATTTT
CDR3aa: CASSLGNTIYF

d_gene: .
len: 13
j_gene: TRBJ1-1
abundance: .
v_gene: TRBV5-1
CDR3nt: TGCGCCAGCAGCTTGGTATCTGGTTACGAAGCTTTCTTT
CDR3aa: CASSLVSGYEAFF

d_gene: .
len: 14
j_gene: TRBJ2-1
abundance: .
v_gene: TRBV19
CDR3nt: TGTGCCAGTAGTATTAAGGCGACATTCAATGAGCAGTTCTTC
CDR3aa: CASSIKATFNEQFF

d_gene: .
len: 14
j_gene: TRBJ2-2
abundance: .
v_gene: TRBV19
CDR3nt: TGTGCCAGTAGTATTTCGGCTGCCACCGGGGAGCTGTTTTTT
CDR3aa: CASSISAATGELFF

d_gene: .
len: 15
j_gene: TRBJ1-5
abundance: once
v_gene: TRBV28
CDR3nt: TGTGCCAGCAGTCTCACCAGAGATAGCAATCAGCCCCAGCATTTT
CDR3aa: CASSLTRDSNQPQHF

d_gene: .
len: 15
j_gene: TRBJ2-1
abundance: .
v_gene: TRBV7-2
CDR3nt: TGTGCCAGCAGCTTAGAACAGAGCTCCTACAATGAGCAGTTCTTC
CDR3aa: CASSLEQSSYNEQFF

d_gene: TRBD2
len: 14
j_gene: TRBJ2-1
abundance: .
v_gene: TRBV19
CDR3nt: TGTGCCAGTAGTATAAGCGGGAGCGGTACTGAGCAGTTCTTC
CDR3aa: CASSISGSGTEQFF

d_gene: .
len: 13
j_gene: TRBJ2-2
abundance: .
v_gene: TRBV5-1
CDR3nt: TGCGCCAGCAGCTCCCAGGGTCGATCGGAGCTGTTTTTT
CDR3aa: CASSSQGRSELFF

d_gene: .
len: 18
j_gene: TRBJ2-7
abundance: .
v_gene: TRBV4-2
CDR3nt: TGTGCCAGCAGCCAAGAGCGCCGGGGGCGGGTTACAGCCTACGAGCAGTACTTC
CDR3aa: CASSQERRGRVTAYEQYF

d_gene: TRBD1
len: 12
j_gene: TRBJ2-1
abundance: .
v_gene: TRBV29-1
CDR3nt: TGCAGCGCCGGGACAGGTTTGAATGAGCAGTTCTTC
CDR3aa: CSAGTGLNEQFF

d_gene: .
len: 15
j_gene: TRBJ1-4
abundance: .
v_gene: TRBV19
CDR3nt: TGTGCCAGTAGTACAAGGCACAGTCGAGTGGAAAAACTGTTTTTT
CDR3aa: CASSTRHSRVEKLFF

d_gene: TRBD1
len: 14
j_gene: TRBJ2-3
abundance: .
v_gene: TRBV6-5
CDR3nt: TGTGCCAGCCGCGGGACAGGGGATCCAGATACGCAGTATTTT
CDR3aa: CASRGTGDPDTQYF

d_gene: .
len: 14
j_gene: TRBJ2-1
abundance: .
v_gene: TRBV4-1
CDR3nt: TGCGCCAGCAGCCAAGATGGGTCCGGGAATGAGCAGTTCTTC
CDR3aa: CASSQDGSGNEQFF

d_gene: .
len: 13
j_gene: TRBJ2-1
abundance: .
v_gene: TRBV27
CDR3nt: TGTGCCAGCAGGGACCCAGACTTAAATGAGCAGTTCTTC
CDR3aa: CASRDPDLNEQFF

d_gene: TRBD2
len: 19
j_gene: TRBJ2-1
abundance: .
v_gene: TRBV14
CDR3nt: TGTGCCAGCAGCCCGCGACTAGCGGGGAACATCCGCTCCTACAATGAGCAGTTCTTC
CDR3aa: CASSPRLAGNIRSYNEQFF

d_gene: TRBD2
len: 14
j_gene: TRBJ2-2
abundance: .
v_gene: TRBV7-7
CDR3nt: TGTGCTAGCAGTCCCGGGACTAGCCCCGGGGAGCTGTTTTTT
CDR3aa: CASSPGTSPGELFF

d_gene: .
len: 16
j_gene: TRBJ2-7
abundance: .
v_gene: TRBV10-3
CDR3nt: TGTGCCATCAGTGTGGGACACGACTTATGGTCCTACGAGCAGTACTTC
CDR3aa: CAISVGHDLWSYEQYF

d_gene: .
len: 12
j_gene: TRBJ1-2
abundance: few
v_gene: TRBV28
CDR3nt: TGTGCCAGCAGTTTAACCCGATCTGGCTACACCTTC
CDR3aa: CASSLTRSGYTF

d_gene: .
len: 16
j_gene: TRBJ2-3
abundance: .
v_gene: TRBV9
CDR3nt: TGTGCCAGCAGCGTAGGGTGGAGGGAGAGCACAGATACGCAGTATTTT
CDR3aa: CASSVGWRESTDTQYF

d_gene: TRBD1
len: 15
j_gene: TRBJ1-2
abundance: .
v_gene: TRBV9
CDR3nt: TGTGCCAGCAGCGCCGGACAGGGCCTATTCTATGGCTACACCTTC
CDR3aa: CASSAGQGLFYGYTF

d_gene: TRBD1
len: 15
j_gene: TRBJ1-5
abundance: medium-sized
v_gene: TRBV11-2
CDR3nt: TGTGCCAGCAGCTTAAGGACAGGGGGCAATCAGCCCCAGCATTTT
CDR3aa: CASSLRTGGNQPQHF

d_gene: .
len: 14
j_gene: TRBJ1-3
abundance: .
v_gene: TRBV5-8
CDR3nt: TGTGCCAGCAGCTTGCGAGGGGCTGGAAACACCATATATTTT
CDR3aa: CASSLRGAGNTIYF

d_gene: TRBD1
len: 15
j_gene: TRBJ1-1
abundance: .
v_gene: TRBV27
CDR3nt: TGTGCCAGCAGTTCTCAGACAGGGATGAACACTGAAGCTTTCTTT
CDR3aa: CASSSQTGMNTEAFF

d_gene: .
len: 13
j_gene: TRBJ1-3
abundance: .
v_gene: TRBV5-3
CDR3nt: TGTGCCAGCAGCTTGACAGCTGGAAACACCATATATTTT
CDR3aa: CASSLTAGNTIYF

d_gene: .
len: 16
j_gene: TRBJ2-1
abundance: .
v_gene: TRBV9
CDR3nt: TGTGCCAGCAGCTTTCCCCGGGACTCAACACGGAATGAGCAGTTCTTC
CDR3aa: CASSFPRDSTRNEQFF

d_gene: .
len: 17
j_gene: TRBJ1-5
abundance: .
v_gene: TRBV11-3
CDR3nt: TGTGCCAGCAGCTGCCCTAGTCACGCAGGAACCAATCAGCCCCAGCATTTT
CDR3aa: CASSCPSHAGTNQPQHF

d_gene: .
len: 14
j_gene: TRBJ2-7
abundance: .
v_gene: TRBV6-1
CDR3nt: TGTGCCAGCAGTGTTGGGACCCGAGGGGGCGAGCAGTACTTC
CDR3aa: CASSVGTRGGEQYF

d_gene: .
len: 17
j_gene: TRBJ1-2
abundance: .
v_gene: TRBV15
CDR3nt: TGTGCCACCAGCAGAGGAAGGGGGGGAACACCCTACTCTGGCTACACCTTC
CDR3aa: CATSRGRGGTPYSGYTF

d_gene: TRBD1
len: 19
j_gene: TRBJ1-2
abundance: .
v_gene: TRBV11-2
CDR3nt: TGTGCCAGCAGCTTCGTAACGACAGGGGGCGGAGGCTCTTGGTATGGCTACACCTTC
CDR3aa: CASSFVTTGGGGSWYGYTF

d_gene: .
len: 17
j_gene: TRBJ2-5
abundance: .
v_gene: TRBV9
CDR3nt: TGTGCCAGCAGCGTAGGGGCCTTGGCCCTTGGGGAAGAGACCCAGTACTTC
CDR3aa: CASSVGALALGEETQYF

d_gene: .
len: 11
j_gene: TRBJ2-2
abundance: .
v_gene: TRBV7-9
CDR3nt: TGTGCCAGCAGCTGGAGTGGGGAGCTGTTTTTT
CDR3aa: CASSWSGELFF

d_gene: .
len: 14
j_gene: TRBJ1-5
abundance: .
v_gene: TRBV5-8
CDR3nt: TGTGCCAGCAGCTCTTTACAGAGAAATCAGCCCCAGCATTTT
CDR3aa: CASSSLQRNQPQHF

d_gene: .
len: 12
j_gene: TRBJ1-1
abundance: .
v_gene: TRBV5-6
CDR3nt: TGTGCCAGCAGCTTGGTCGACACTGAAGCTTTCTTT
CDR3aa: CASSLVDTEAFF

d_gene: TRBD2
len: 22
j_gene: TRBJ2-1
abundance: once
v_gene: TRBV28
CDR3nt: TGTGCCAGCTGTTCGGGCGGCCCCGTTGGAGATCTAGCGGGAGAAATCTACAATGAGCAGTTCTTC
CDR3aa: CASCSGGPVGDLAGEIYNEQFF

d_gene: TRBD2
len: 15
j_gene: TRBJ2-5
abundance: .
v_gene: TRBV2
CDR3nt: TGTGCCAGCATCGACGGGACTAGTGGTTGGGAGACCCAGTACTTC
CDR3aa: CASIDGTSGWETQYF

d_gene: TRBD1
len: 16
j_gene: TRBJ1-1
abundance: .
v_gene: TRBV7-9
CDR3nt: TGTGCCAGCAGCCCCCGGGACAGGGTTCTCTCTTCGTCAGCTTTCTTT
CDR3aa: CASSPRDRVLSSSAFF

d_gene: .
len: 16
j_gene: TRBJ2-7
abundance: .
v_gene: TRBV28
CDR3nt: TGTGCCAGCAGCGCGCCTCTGCGGGTAAGCTCCTACGAGCAGTACTTC
CDR3aa: CASSAPLRVSSYEQYF

d_gene: .
len: 20
j_gene: TRBJ2-4
abundance: .
v_gene: TRBV2
CDR3nt: TGTGCCAGCAGTAAATATAAGCGTGAAGGGGGTGGGGAGGCCAAAAACATTCAGTACTTC
CDR3aa: CASSKYKREGGGEAKNIQYF